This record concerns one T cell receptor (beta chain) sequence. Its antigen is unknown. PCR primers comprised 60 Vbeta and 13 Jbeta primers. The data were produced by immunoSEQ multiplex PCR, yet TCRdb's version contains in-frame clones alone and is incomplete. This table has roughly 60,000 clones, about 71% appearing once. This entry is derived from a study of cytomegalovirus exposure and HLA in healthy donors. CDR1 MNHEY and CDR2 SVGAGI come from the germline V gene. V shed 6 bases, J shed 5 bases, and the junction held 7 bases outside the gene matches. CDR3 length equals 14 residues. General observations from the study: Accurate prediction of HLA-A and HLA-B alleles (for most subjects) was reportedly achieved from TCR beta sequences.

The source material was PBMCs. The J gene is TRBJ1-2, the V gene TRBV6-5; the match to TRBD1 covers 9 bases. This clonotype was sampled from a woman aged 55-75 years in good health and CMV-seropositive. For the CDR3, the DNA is TGTGCCAGCAGGAGACAGGGGGTTTTGTATGGCTACACCTTC. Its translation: CASRRQGVLYGYTF.